This paragraph reports one TCR beta chain. Its antigen is unidentified. The repertoire was sequenced with immunoSEQ multiplex PCR; TCRdb's copy has only in-frame clones and lacks some. The sample lists approximately 530,000 clones; 90% to 96% were seen once. The study separated CD4+ cells into CD45RA+ naive and CD45RA-negative memory subsets. The data were obtained in a study of shared clonotypes between healthy human individuals. The wider study: The study enrolled a couple of women and a few men aged 18 to 49.

The length of the CDR3 is 18 residues. The V gene's germline CDR1 is SGHVS and CDR2 FNYEAQ. With V trimmed by 3 bases and J by 1 base, 9 bases remained unmatched. Whole-study results and caveats: Estimated richness was generally greater in naive than memory subsets. Rarefaction showed that sequencing of sorted subsets was incomplete (despite large depth).

The genes are TRBV7-6 and TRBJ2-2; 9 nucleotides match TRBD2. Source material: naive CD4+ T cells sorted from blood. Subset meaning: CD45RA+ positively selected. The receptor's source is a woman between 25 and 40 years old in good health. CDR3 sequence reads: CASSLADPTSGNTGELFF. CDR3 sequence (DNA): TGTGCCAGCAGCTTGGCTGACCCGACTAGCGGGAACACCGGGGAGCTGTTTTTT.